These 13 T cell receptor beta chains originate from one sample sequenced in a study of T cell responses to AZD1222 COVID-19 vaccine. Assay: immunoSEQ multiplex PCR; the TCRdb copy retains only in-frame clones and omits some. The sample yields some 110,000 clones, 85% to 90% seen once. The starting material was peripheral blood, obtained on day 0 of AZD1222 vaccination. Receptors were obtained from an adult in good health.

This chain uses TRBV9 with TRBJ2-3; 8 nucleotides line up with TRBD1. V shed 1 base and J 5 bases; nucleotides not matched to a gene: 12. CDR1 and CDR2 from the germline V gene are SGDLS and YYNGEE. This CDR3 has 17 residues. The CDR3 bases are TGTGCCAGCAGCGTACAGTCGGGGCAGGGGGCAGGAGATACGCAGTATTTT. It codes for CASSVQSGQGAGDTQYF.

J is TRBJ1-1 and V is TRBV2; D ambiguous. This CDR3 contains 13 residues. Per the germline V gene, CDR1 is SNHLY and CDR2 is FYNNEI. V shed 4 bases and J shed 1 base, with 7 bases lying between them. The CDR3 region has the DNA TGTGCCAGCAGTGCAGGACGGAACACTGAAGCTTTCTTT. This codes for CASSAGRNTEAFF.

The chain employs TRBV19 and TRBJ1-6; no clear D gene. V gave up 6 bases and J gave up 2 bases, with 14 bases separating them. The CDR3 runs 16 residues. Germline CDR1 is LNHDA and CDR2 is SQIVND (reference sequence). This CDR3 is CASSASGITYNSPLHF. Here the CDR3 DNA reads TGTGCCAGTAGCGCCTCGGGAATCACCTATAATTCACCCCTCCACTTT.

This clone occurred a few times. The V and J genes are TRBV10-3 and TRBJ1-5, with D possibly matching TRBD1 (6 bases). Germline CDR1 ENHRY, CDR2 SYGVKD. Trimming stripped 11 bases from V and 0 bases from J, with 23 bases between. The CDR3 has 17 amino acids. The CDR3 protein is CAVSADRGAGSNQPQHF. The DNA for the CDR3 is TGTGCCGTATCCGCCGACCGGGGGGCGGGTAGCAATCAGCCCCAGCATTTT.

This clone appeared once. The chain couples TRBV7-2 to TRBJ2-1, with TRBD2 matching 7 bases. The germline gives CDR1 SGHTA, CDR2 FQGNSA. The CDR3 extends over 14 amino acids. V was pared by 5 bases and J by 9 bases, with 10 bases of the junction left unmatched. The chain's CDR3 is CASSTGTIRTEQFF. The CDR3 DNA reads TGTGCCAGCAGCACCGGGACTATTCGTACTGAGCAGTTCTTC.

There are a few counts of this clone. The J gene is TRBJ2-5, the V gene TRBV6-5; D uncertain. Per germline, CDR1 MNHEY and CDR2 SVGAGI. The CDR3 has 13 amino acids. V lost 3 bases, J lost 3 bases, and 8 bases lay in between. CDR3 residues: CASSYGLEETQYF. The CDR3 region has the DNA TGTGCCAGCAGTTATGGTCTGGAAGAGACCCAGTACTTC.

J is TRBJ2-5 and V is TRBV9; TRBD1 matches 10 bases. CDR1 SGDLS and CDR2 YYNGEE come from the germline V gene. The length of the CDR3 is 15 residues. V gave up 3 bases and J gave up 4 bases; unmatched junction bases: 6. CDR3 DNA sequence: TGTGCCAGCAGCGCGCCCGGGACAGGGGCAGAGACCCAGTACTTC. It encodes CASSAPGTGAETQYF.

This chain uses TRBV28 with TRBJ2-2, with D perhaps being TRBD1 or TRBD2 (7 bases each). Germline values: CDR1 MDHEN, CDR2 SYDVKM. The V and J ends lost 4 bases and 4 bases respectively, with 16 bases between them. The CDR3 sequence is 16 residues long. CDR3 sequence reads: CASSSPGRGGTGELFF. The CDR3 DNA follows: TGTGCCAGCAGTTCTCCGGGCAGGGGGGGCACCGGGGAGCTGTTTTTT.

The CDR3 bases are TGTGCCAGCAGCCAAAGGGTCATCCCGAAGGGCCTATACAATGAGCAGTTCTTC. Protein: CASSQRVIPKGLYNEQFF. This chain joins TRBV11-2 and TRBJ2-1; the D is unclear. Germline V gene lookup returns CDR1 SGHAT and CDR2 FQNNGV. This CDR3 has 18 amino acids. V was pared by 5 bases and J by 4 bases, with 24 bases between.

This chain joins TRBV11-2 and TRBJ2-1; D possibly uses TRBD1 or TRBD2 (5 bases each). This CDR3 has 14 residues. CDR1 is SGHAT, CDR2 FQNNGV, per germline. V gave up 2 bases and J gave up 7 bases, with 12 bases separating them. The CDR3 DNA is TGTGCCAGCAGCTTAAGTGGGACCAAAAATGAGCAGTTCTTC. As protein: CASSLSGTKNEQFF.

This sequence joins TRBV20-1 and TRBJ1-1, with no clear D. The germline V and J ends were trimmed by 5 bases and 6 bases, with 10 bases remaining between them. From germline, CDR1 is DFQATT and CDR2 SNEGSKA (reference sequence). This CDR3 spans 11 amino acids. CDR3 nucleotides: TGCAGTGCTCCCGTTGGGTCTGAAGCTTTCTTT. Encoded protein: CSAPVGSEAFF.

The chain combines TRBV19 with TRBJ1-2; D might be TRBD1 (5 bases). The CDR3 has 13 amino acids. Germline CDR1 LNHDA, CDR2 SQIVND (reference sequence). Deletions cut 5 bases from V and 2 bases from J, with 9 bases between. The DNA for the CDR3 is TGTGCCAGTAGTCAGGGAGTCAACTATGGCTACACCTTC. Translating gives CASSQGVNYGYTF.

V is TRBV5-4 and J is TRBJ1-2; the D is unclear. From germline, CDR1 is SGHNT and CDR2 YYREEE (reference sequence). CDR3 size: 17 residues. V shed 4 bases and J shed 4 bases, with 23 bases lying between them. DNA of the CDR3: TGTGCCAGCAGCCGCGACACCGGATTCATGCCTCTCTATGGCTACACCTTC. Its translation: CASSRDTGFMPLYGYTF.